A single sample gave rise to the 9 T cell receptor beta chains below, sequenced in a study of cytomegalovirus exposure and HLA in healthy donors (dated by TCRdb to 2016 to 2017). Library generation was performed with the immunoSEQ multiplex PCR assay. A mixture of 60 forward primers for TCR Vbeta segments and 13 reverse primers for TCR Jbeta segments was used in the multiplex PCR. The source is immuneACCESS, and TCRdb retained only in-frame sequences with V and J called. Part of the clones is not carried over; for the studies checked, unresolved V genes explain less than half of this, and the remainder is unexplained. This sample holds about 78,000 clones; approximately 72% were observed only once. The ten largest clones capture 11% of the sample. What was sequenced was PBMCs. Receptor source: a woman aged 40-49 years in good health and CMV-seropositive.

V gene TRBV7-9 combines with J gene TRBJ2-1; TRBD2 agrees at 10 bases. Germline V gene sequence: CDR1 SEHNR, CDR2 FQNEAQ (reference sequence). V gave up 2 bases and J gave up 5 bases; unmatched junction bases: 12. The CDR3 is 18 residues long. CDR3 loop: CASSLISGRARSHNEQFF. The CDR3 nucleotides are TGTGCCAGCAGCTTAATAAGCGGGAGGGCCCGTAGTCACAATGAGCAGTTCTTC.

The chain combines TRBV2 with TRBJ1-6; D perhaps matches TRBD1 (5 bases). Trimming removed 3 bases from V and 9 bases from J, with 12 bases in between. There are 14 residues in the CDR3. Germline assignment: CDR1 SNHLY and CDR2 FYNNEI. The CDR3 is CASSESSGFSPLHF. The CDR3 DNA reads TGTGCCAGCAGTGAGTCTTCAGGGTTTTCACCCCTCCACTTT.

CDR3 in DNA: TGTGCTTCGAGCTGGGAGATGAACACTGAAGCTTTCTTT. It is translated as CASSWEMNTEAFF. The chain recombines TRBV6-1 with TRBJ1-1, with D uncertain. Germline V gene lookup returns CDR1 MNHNS and CDR2 SASEGT. This CDR3 has 13 amino acids.

The chain combines TRBV4-2 with TRBJ2-7; no reliable D call. Per the germline V gene, CDR1 is LGHNA and CDR2 is YNFKEQ. CDR3 length: 15 amino acids. V dropped 0 bases and J dropped 1 base, with 10 bases sitting between them. The CDR3 spells CASSQDEAYSYEQYF. The CDR3 region has the DNA TGTGCCAGCAGCCAAGATGAGGCCTATTCCTACGAGCAGTACTTC.

V usage is TRBV25-1 and J usage is TRBJ2-7; 7 positions agree with TRBD1. Germline trimming cut 2 bases from V and 2 bases from J; bases unmatched to any gene: 3. The germline CDR1 and CDR2 sequences are MGHDK and SYGVNS. The CDR3 totals 14 residues. Here the CDR3 DNA reads TGTGCCAGCAGTGAAGACAGGGCCCCCTACGAGCAGTACTTC. Its translation is CASSEDRAPYEQYF.

The chain uses TRBV7-6 and TRBJ2-5; D is possibly TRBD2 (5 bases). Trimming left V 0 bases short and J 8 bases short, with 28 bases between. The CDR3 length is 19 residues. CDR1 is SGHVS and CDR2 is FNYEAQ in the germline V gene. The CDR3 spells CASSLAWRTQYSGRQTQYF. In nucleotides, the CDR3 is TGTGCCAGCAGCTTAGCTTGGAGGACCCAATACTCGGGTCGTCAAACCCAGTACTTC. Using reference TRBV7-6 and TRBJ2-5 for the parts outside the CDR3, the full variable domain is GAGVSQSPRYKVTKRGQDVALRCDPISGHVSLYWYRQALGQGPEFLTYFNYEAQQDKSGLPNDRFSAERPEGSISTLTIQRTEQRDSAMYRCASSLAWRTQYSGRQTQYFGPGTRLLVL.

The V gene is TRBV6-5, the J gene TRBJ1-2; 9 bases align to TRBD1. This CDR3 has 14 residues. The V gene's germline CDR1 is MNHEY and CDR2 SVGAGI. V lost 4 bases to trimming and J lost 2 bases; unmatched junction nucleotides: 2. This CDR3 is CASSSGTGNYGYTF. The CDR3, as DNA: TGTGCCAGCAGTTCCGGGACAGGGAACTATGGCTACACCTTC.

The chain combines TRBV27 with TRBJ2-7; TRBD2 might be the D (5 bases). V dropped 2 bases and J dropped 7 bases, with 15 bases sitting between them. The CDR3 has 14 amino acids. The V gene's germline CDR1 is MNHEY and CDR2 SMNVEV (reference sequence). The CDR3 loop reads CASSLNGVATEQYF. CDR3 bases: TGTGCCAGCAGTTTAAACGGGGTCGCTACAGAGCAGTACTTC.

The chain uses TRBV2 and TRBJ1-5; a weak D match, TRBD1 (6 bases). CDR1 SNHLY and CDR2 FYNNEI come from the germline V gene. Trimming left V 6 bases short and J 1 base short, with 13 bases between. This CDR3 has 15 residues. The CDR3 nucleotides are TGTGCCAGCAGCCAGGGGTTAGAGAGCAATCAGCCCCAGCATTTT. Amino acids: CASSQGLESNQPQHF.